This T cell receptor (beta chain) was recovered during a study of blood T cell repertoires in COVID-19. About the research overall: Sources were T cells, B-cell-depleted T cells, or PBMCs; the material itself was cDNA or gDNA.

In the original analysis: From reference gene primer amplification, estimates of nucleated cell counts were derived. TCRdb's table, derived via immunoSEQ multiplex PCR, lists solely in-frame clones and lacks some. V and J calls and clone size come straight from that table; D and trimming were deduced from the DNA. The sample consists of tens of thousands of clones, almost 90% of them appearing once. Sequencing used peripheral blood. This receptor was taken from a man aged 55-75 years with acute or convalescent COVID-19.

The CDR3 region is CASSERDRGSIKQYF. The CDR3 DNA reads as TGTGCCAGCAGCGAGAGGGACAGGGGAAGTATCAAGCAGTACTTC. The genes are TRBV5-4 and TRBJ2-7; the match to TRBD1 covers 10 bases. With 4 bases clipped from V and 8 bases from J, the junction kept 12 bases outside the gene matches. CDR1 is SGHNT and CDR2 is YYREEE in the germline V gene (reference sequence). This CDR3 spans 15 amino acids.